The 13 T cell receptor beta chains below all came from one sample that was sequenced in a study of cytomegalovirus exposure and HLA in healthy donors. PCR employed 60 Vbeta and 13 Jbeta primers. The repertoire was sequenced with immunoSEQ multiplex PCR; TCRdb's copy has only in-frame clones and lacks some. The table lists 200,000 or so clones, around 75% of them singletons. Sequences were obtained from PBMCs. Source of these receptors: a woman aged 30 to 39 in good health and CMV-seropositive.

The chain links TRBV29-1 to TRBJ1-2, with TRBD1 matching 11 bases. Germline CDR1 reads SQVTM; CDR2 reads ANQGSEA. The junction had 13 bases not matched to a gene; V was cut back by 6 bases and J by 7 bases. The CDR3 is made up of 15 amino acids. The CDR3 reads CSVPRTGGPSGGYTF. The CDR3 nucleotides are TGCAGCGTCCCGAGGACAGGGGGCCCGAGTGGTGGCTACACCTTC. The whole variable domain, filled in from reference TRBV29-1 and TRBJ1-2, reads SAVISQKPSRDICQRGTSLTIQCQVDSQVTMMFWYRQQPGQSLTLIATANQGSEATYESGFVIDKFPISRPNLTFSTLTVSNMSPEDSSIYLCSVPRTGGPSGGYTFGSGTRLTVV.

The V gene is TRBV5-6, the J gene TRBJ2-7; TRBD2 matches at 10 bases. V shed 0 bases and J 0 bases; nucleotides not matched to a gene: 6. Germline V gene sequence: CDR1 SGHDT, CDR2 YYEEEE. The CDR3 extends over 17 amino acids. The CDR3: CASSLVLAGRSSYEQYF. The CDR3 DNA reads TGTGCCAGCAGCTTGGTACTAGCGGGGCGAAGCTCCTACGAGCAGTACTTC. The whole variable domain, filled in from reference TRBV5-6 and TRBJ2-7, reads DAGVTQSPTHLIKTRGQQVTLRCSPKSGHDTVSWYQQALGQGPQFIFQYYEEEERQRGNFPDRFSGHQFPNYSSELNVNALLLGDSALYLCASSLVLAGRSSYEQYFGPGTRLTVT.

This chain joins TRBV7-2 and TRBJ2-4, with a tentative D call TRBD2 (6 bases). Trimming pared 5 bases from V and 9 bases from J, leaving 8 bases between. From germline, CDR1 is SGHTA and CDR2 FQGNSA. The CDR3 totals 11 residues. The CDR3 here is CASSPGGIQYF. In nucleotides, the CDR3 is TGTGCCAGCAGCCCCGGGGGCATTCAGTACTTC.

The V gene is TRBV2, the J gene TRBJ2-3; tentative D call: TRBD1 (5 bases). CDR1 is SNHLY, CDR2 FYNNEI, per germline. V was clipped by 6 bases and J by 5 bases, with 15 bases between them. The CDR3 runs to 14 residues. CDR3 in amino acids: CASSPGRVEDTQYF. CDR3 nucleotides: TGTGCCAGCAGCCCCGGCAGGGTGGAAGATACGCAGTATTTT.

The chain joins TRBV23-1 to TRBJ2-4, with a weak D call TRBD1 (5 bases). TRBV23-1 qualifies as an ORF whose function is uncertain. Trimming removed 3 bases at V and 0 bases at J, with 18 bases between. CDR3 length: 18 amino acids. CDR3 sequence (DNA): TGCGCCAGCAGTCATCAGGGTATGAAGCCCCTAGCCAAAAACATTCAGTACTTC. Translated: CASSHQGMKPLAKNIQYF.

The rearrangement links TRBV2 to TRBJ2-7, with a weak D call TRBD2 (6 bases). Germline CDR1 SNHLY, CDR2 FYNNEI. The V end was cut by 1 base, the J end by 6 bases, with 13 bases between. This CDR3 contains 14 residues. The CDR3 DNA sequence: TGTGCCAGCAGTGAAGTGACTAGGACGCCCGAGCAGTACTTC. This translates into CASSEVTRTPEQYF.

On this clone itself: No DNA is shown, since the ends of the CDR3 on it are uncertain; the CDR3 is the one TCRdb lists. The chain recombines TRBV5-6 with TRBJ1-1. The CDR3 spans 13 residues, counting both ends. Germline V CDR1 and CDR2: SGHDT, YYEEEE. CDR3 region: CASSLTFGVLAFF.

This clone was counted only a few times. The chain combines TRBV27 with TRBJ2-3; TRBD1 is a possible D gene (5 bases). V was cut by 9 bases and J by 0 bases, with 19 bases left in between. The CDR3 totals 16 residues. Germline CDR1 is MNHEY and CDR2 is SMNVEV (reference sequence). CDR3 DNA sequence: TGTGCCAGAGTACAGGTTTTATGCCCTAGCACAGATACGCAGTATTTT. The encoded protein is CARVQVLCPSTDTQYF.

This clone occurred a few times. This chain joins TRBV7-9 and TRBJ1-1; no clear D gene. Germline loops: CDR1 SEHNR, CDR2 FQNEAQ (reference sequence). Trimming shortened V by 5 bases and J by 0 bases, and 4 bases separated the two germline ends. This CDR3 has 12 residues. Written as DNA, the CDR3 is TGTGCCAGCAGCGTCATGAACACTGAAGCTTTCTTT. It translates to CASSVMNTEAFF. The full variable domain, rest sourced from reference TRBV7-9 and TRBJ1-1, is DTGVSQNPRHKITKRGQNVTFRCDPISEHNRLYWYRQTLGQGPEFLTYFQNEAQLEKSRLLSDRFSAERPKGSFSTLEIQRTEQGDSAMYLCASSVMNTEAFFGQGTRLTVV.

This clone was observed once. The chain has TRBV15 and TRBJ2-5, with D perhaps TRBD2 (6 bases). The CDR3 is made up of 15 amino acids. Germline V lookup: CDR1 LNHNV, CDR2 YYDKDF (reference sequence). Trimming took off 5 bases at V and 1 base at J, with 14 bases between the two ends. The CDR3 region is CATSERGDSQETQYF. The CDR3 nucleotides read TGTGCCACCAGCGAACGAGGGGACTCCCAAGAGACCCAGTACTTC.

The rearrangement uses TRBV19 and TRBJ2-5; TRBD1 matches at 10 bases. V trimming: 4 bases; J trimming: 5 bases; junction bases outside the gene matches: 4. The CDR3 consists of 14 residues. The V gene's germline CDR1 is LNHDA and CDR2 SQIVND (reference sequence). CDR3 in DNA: TGTGCCAGTAGTACGACAGGGGGCCTTGAGACCCAGTACTTC. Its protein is CASSTTGGLETQYF.

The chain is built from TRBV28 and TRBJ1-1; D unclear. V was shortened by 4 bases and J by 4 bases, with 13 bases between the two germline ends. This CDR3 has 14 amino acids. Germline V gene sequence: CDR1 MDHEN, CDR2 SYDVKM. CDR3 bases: TGTGCCAGCAGTTGGCCCGGGGAAGGCACTGAAGCTTTCTTT. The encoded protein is CASSWPGEGTEAFF. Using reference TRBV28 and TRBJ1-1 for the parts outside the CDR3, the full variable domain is DVKVTQSSRYLVKRTGEKVFLECVQDMDHENMFWYRQDPGLGLRLIYFSYDVKMKEKGDIPEGYSVSREKKERFSLILESASTNQTSMYLCASSWPGEGTEAFFGQGTRLTVV.

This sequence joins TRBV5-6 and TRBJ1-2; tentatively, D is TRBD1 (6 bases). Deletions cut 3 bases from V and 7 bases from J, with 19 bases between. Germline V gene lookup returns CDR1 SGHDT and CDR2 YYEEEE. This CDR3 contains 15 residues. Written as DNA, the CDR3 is TGTGCCAGCAGCTCCTCTTACAGGGAGGGTTTTGGCTACACCTTC. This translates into CASSSSYREGFGYTF.